The 9 T cell receptor beta chains in this list originate from one sample, sequenced in a study of shared clonotypes between healthy human individuals (dated by TCRdb to 2018 to 2021). Library construction relied on the immunoSEQ multiplex PCR assay. TCRdb limited this immuneACCESS table to in-frame rearrangements with V and J called. A share of clones is missing; checked studies link under half to unresolved V genes, and the rest is unexplained. This sample comprises about 380,000 clones, about 96% of them detected only once. Approximately 0.32% of the sample lies in the top ten. Sequencing was performed on memory CD8+ T cells sorted from blood. The intended sense of this specimen's cell subset or site label: CD45RO+ cells pooled with CCR7-negative TemRA cells. These receptors were taken from a man younger than 40 in good health.

J is TRBJ2-1 and V is TRBV13; TRBD2 agrees at 7 bases. The CDR3 has 16 residues. The V segment lost 0 bases and the J segment 10 bases; nucleotides outside the gene matches: 12. Germline V lookup: CDR1 PRHDT, CDR2 FYEKMQ (reference sequence). The CDR3 DNA reads as TGTGCCAGCAGCTTAGGCCTGAGGGAGGGCCTCCGGGAGCAGTTCTTC. Protein: CASSLGLREGLREQFF.

This sequence joins TRBV5-6 and TRBJ2-1, with 7 bases aligning to TRBD2. Germline trimming cut 2 bases from V and 5 bases from J; bases unmatched to any gene: 1. The CDR3 runs 13 residues. Germline V gene lookup returns CDR1 SGHDT and CDR2 YYEEEE. In nucleotides, the CDR3 is TGTGCCAGCAGCTTTGGGAGGGACAATGAGCAGTTCTTC. It yields the protein CASSFGRDNEQFF.

The count of this clone is one. V usage is TRBV15 and J usage is TRBJ1-5; D is ambiguous. Per the germline V gene, CDR1 is LNHNV and CDR2 is YYDKDF (reference sequence). CDR3 length: 12 amino acids. V was shortened by 1 base and J by 6 bases, with 4 bases between the two germline ends. The CDR3 sequence: CATSRVGQPQHF. In DNA, the CDR3 is TGTGCCACCAGCAGAGTGGGTCAGCCCCAGCATTTT.

The chain employs TRBV7-3 and TRBJ2-5; 12 nucleotides line up with TRBD2. This CDR3 has 16 amino acids. V was clipped by 5 bases and J by 5 bases; unmatched bases: 9. Germline CDR1 is SGHTA and CDR2 is FQGTGA. The CDR3 DNA is TGTGCCAGCAGCCTCCTAGCGGGAGGGCCGGGGGAGACCCAGTACTTC. It specifies CASSLLAGGPGETQYF.

Written as DNA, the CDR3 is TGCGCCAGCGAGAGACGCGGCACTGAAGCTTTCTTT. It specifies CASERRGTEAFF. V usage is TRBV10-1 and J usage is TRBJ1-1; D remains unclear. Trimming stripped 8 bases from V and 4 bases from J, with 11 bases between. The CDR3 totals 12 residues. Germline values: CDR1 WNHNN, CDR2 SYGVQD (reference sequence).

The chain uses TRBV27 and TRBJ1-2; tentative D call: TRBD1 (6 bases). CDR1 is MNHEY, CDR2 SMNVEV, per germline (reference sequence). The length of the CDR3 is 15 residues. Trimming shortened V by 6 bases and J by 2 bases, and 16 bases separated the two germline ends. The CDR3 spells CASRLLGGSNYGYTF. CDR3 sequence (DNA): TGTGCCAGCAGACTCCTGGGGGGCTCGAACTATGGCTACACCTTC.

This clone was seen a single time. The chain carries TRBV7-9 and TRBJ2-3; 8 positions agree with TRBD2. In germline, CDR1 is SEHNR, CDR2 FQNEAQ (reference sequence). V was pared by 6 bases and J by 4 bases, with 9 bases of the junction left unmatched. This CDR3 has 15 amino acids. Written as DNA, the CDR3 is TGTGCCAGCAGTCACGCGGGAGGAAGGCCAGATACGCAGTATTTT. Its translation is CASSHAGGRPDTQYF.

J is TRBJ2-3 and V is TRBV9; D is ambiguous. CDR3 length: 11 amino acids. Germline loops: CDR1 SGDLS, CDR2 YYNGEE. V was clipped by 4 bases and J by 4 bases, with 4 bases between them. CDR3 residues: CASSRSDTQYF. The CDR3 DNA sequence: TGTGCCAGCAGCAGGTCAGATACGCAGTATTTT.

This sequence joins TRBV7-2 and TRBJ2-7; 9 bases are shared with TRBD2. This CDR3 region has 15 residues. Germline loops: CDR1 SGHTA, CDR2 FQGNSA. V lost 2 bases, J lost 3 bases, and 5 bases stayed unmatched. CDR3 protein: CASSLSVTSGYEQYF. CDR3 DNA: TGTGCCAGCAGCTTAAGTGTGACTAGCGGCTACGAGCAGTACTTC.